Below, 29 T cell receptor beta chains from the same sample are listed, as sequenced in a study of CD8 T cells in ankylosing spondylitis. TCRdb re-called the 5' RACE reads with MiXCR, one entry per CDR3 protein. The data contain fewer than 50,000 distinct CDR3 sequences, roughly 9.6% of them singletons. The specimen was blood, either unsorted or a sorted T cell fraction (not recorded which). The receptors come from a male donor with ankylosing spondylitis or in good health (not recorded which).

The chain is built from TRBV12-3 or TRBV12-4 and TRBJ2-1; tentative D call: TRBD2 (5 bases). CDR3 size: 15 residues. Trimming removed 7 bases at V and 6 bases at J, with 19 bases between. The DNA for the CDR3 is TGTGCCAGCACCCGAGGGCTGTTGGGTGGCAATGAGCAGTTCTTC. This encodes CASTRGLLGGNEQFF.

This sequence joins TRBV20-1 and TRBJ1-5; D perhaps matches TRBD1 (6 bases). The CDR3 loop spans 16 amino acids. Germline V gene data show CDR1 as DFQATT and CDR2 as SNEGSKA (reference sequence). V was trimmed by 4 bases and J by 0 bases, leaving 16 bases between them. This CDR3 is CSATNRDTNSNQPQHF. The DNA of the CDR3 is TGCAGTGCTACTAACCGGGACACCAATAGCAATCAGCCCCAGCATTTT.

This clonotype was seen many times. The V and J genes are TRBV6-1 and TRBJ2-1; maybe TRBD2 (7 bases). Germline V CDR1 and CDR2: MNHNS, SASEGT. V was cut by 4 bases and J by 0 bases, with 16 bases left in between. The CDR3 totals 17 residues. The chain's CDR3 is CASSVGGGGLSYNEQFF. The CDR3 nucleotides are TGTGCCAGCAGTGTCGGAGGCGGGGGCCTCTCCTACAATGAGCAGTTCTTC.

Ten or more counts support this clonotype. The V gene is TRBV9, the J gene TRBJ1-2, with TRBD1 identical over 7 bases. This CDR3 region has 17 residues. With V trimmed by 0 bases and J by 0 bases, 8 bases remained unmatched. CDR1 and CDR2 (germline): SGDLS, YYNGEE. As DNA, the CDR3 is TGTGCCAGCAGCGTAGGGGACAGCATAACGACTAACTATGGCTACACCTTC. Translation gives CASSVGDSITTNYGYTF. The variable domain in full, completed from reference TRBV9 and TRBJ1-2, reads DSGVTQTPKHLITATGQRVTLRCSPRSGDLSVYWYQQSLDQGLQFLIQYYNGEERAKGNILERFSAQQFPDLHSELNLSSLELGDSALYFCASSVGDSITTNYGYTFGSGTRLTVV.

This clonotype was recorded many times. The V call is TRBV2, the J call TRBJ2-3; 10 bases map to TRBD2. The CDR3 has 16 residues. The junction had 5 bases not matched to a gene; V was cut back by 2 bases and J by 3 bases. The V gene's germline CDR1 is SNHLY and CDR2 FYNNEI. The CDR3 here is CASSELVSGGTDTQYF. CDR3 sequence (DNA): TGTGCCAGCAGTGAATTAGTTAGCGGGGGGACAGATACGCAGTATTTT.

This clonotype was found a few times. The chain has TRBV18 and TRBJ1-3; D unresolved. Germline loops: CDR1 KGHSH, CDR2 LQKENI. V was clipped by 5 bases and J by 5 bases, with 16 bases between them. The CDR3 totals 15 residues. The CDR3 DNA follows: TGTGCCAGCTCAGGATCCGGGAGCCTACGAAACACCATATATTTT. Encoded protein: CASSGSGSLRNTIYF.

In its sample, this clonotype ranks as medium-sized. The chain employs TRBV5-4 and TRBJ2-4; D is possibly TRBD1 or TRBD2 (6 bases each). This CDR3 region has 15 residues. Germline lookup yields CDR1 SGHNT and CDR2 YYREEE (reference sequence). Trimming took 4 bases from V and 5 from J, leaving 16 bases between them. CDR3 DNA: TGTGCCAGCAGCCCTCCCCTGGGGGGCGAAAACATTCAGTACTTC. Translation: CASSPPLGGENIQYF.

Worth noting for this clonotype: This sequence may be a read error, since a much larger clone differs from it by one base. CDR3 protein: CASRPGPGGGYTF. The CDR3 nucleotides are TGTGCCAGTAGGCCCGGACCGGGCGGAGGCTACACCTTC. V is TRBV19 and J is TRBJ1-2; D gene ambiguous. CDR3 size: 13 residues. Trimming left V 6 bases short and J 8 bases short, with 16 bases between. Germline V gene sequence: CDR1 LNHDA, CDR2 SQIVND (reference sequence).

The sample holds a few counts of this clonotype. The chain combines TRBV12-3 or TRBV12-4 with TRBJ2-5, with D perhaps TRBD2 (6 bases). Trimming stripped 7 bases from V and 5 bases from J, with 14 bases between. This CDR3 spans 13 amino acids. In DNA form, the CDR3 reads TGTGCCAGCAAGGCGGTGGCGGGGGAGACCCAGTACTTC. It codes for CASKAVAGETQYF.

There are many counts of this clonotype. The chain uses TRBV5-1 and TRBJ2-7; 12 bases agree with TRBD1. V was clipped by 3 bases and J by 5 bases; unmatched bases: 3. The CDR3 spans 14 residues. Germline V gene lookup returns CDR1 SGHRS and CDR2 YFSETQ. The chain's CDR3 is CASSYGTGGDEQYF. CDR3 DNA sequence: TGCGCCAGCAGCTATGGGACAGGGGGCGACGAGCAGTACTTC. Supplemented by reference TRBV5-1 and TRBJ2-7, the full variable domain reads KAGVTQTPRYLIKTRGQQVTLSCSPISGHRSVSWYQQTPGQGLQFLFEYFSETQRNKGNFPGRFSGRQFSNSRSEMNVSTLELGDSALYLCASSYGTGGDEQYFGPGTRLTVT.

The CDR3, as DNA: TGTGCCAGCAGCAAAATAGGGCAGGGGACGACGAAGAACACCGGGGAGCTGTTTTTT. Protein: CASSKIGQGTTKNTGELFF. The chain is built from TRBV21-1 and TRBJ2-2; no DNA check was done on the table's D call, TRBD1. TRBV21-1 is a known pseudogene. This CDR3 region has 19 residues.

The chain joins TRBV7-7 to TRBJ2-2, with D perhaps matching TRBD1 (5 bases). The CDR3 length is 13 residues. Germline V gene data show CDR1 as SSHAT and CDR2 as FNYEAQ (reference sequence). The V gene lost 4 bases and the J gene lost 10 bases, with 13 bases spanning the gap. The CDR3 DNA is TGTGCCAGCAGCTCGGACACATCGGCGGAGCTGTTTTTT. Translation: CASSSDTSAELFF.

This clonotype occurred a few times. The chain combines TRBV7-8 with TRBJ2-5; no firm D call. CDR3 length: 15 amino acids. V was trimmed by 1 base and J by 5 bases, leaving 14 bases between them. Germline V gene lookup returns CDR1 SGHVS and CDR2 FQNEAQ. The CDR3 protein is CASSLGVRRTETQYF. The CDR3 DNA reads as TGTGCCAGCAGCTTAGGTGTTAGGAGAACGGAGACCCAGTACTTC.

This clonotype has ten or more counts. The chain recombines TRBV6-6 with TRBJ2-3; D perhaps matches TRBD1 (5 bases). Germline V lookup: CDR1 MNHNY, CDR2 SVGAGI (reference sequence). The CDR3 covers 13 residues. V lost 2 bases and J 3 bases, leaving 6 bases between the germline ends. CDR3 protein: CASSYQGTDTQYF. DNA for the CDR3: TGTGCCAGCAGTTACCAGGGAACAGATACGCAGTATTTT.

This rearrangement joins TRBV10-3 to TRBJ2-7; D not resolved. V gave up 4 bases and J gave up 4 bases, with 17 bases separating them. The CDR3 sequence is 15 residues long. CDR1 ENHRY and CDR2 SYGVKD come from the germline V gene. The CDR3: CAISVDVSQSYEQYF. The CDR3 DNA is TGTGCCATCAGTGTAGATGTCTCGCAAAGTTACGAGCAGTACTTC.

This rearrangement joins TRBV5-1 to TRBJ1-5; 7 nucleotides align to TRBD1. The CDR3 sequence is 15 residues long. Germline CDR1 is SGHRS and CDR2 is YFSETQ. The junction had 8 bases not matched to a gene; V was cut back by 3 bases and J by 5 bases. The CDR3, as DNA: TGCGCCAGCAGCTACTCCGGGACAGACCATCAGCCCCAGCATTTT. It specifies CASSYSGTDHQPQHF. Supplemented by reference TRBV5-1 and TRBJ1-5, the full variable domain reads KAGVTQTPRYLIKTRGQQVTLSCSPISGHRSVSWYQQTPGQGLQFLFEYFSETQRNKGNFPGRFSGRQFSNSRSEMNVSTLELGDSALYLCASSYSGTDHQPQHFGDGTRLSIL.

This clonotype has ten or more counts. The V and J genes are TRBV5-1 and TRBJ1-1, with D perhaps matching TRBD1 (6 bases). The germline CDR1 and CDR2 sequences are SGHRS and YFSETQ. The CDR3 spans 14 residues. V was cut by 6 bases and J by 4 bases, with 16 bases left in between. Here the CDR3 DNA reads TGCGCCAGCAATTCGGGGGGGCTTGGCACTGAAGCTTTCTTT. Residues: CASNSGGLGTEAFF.

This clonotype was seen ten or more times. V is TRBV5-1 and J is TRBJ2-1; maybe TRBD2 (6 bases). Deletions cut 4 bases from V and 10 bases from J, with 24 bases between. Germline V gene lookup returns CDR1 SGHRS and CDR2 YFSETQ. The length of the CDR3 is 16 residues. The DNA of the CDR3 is TGCGCCAGCAGCCCAAGACTAGAATCGGTAATCCGCGAGCAGTTCTTC. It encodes CASSPRLESVIREQFF.

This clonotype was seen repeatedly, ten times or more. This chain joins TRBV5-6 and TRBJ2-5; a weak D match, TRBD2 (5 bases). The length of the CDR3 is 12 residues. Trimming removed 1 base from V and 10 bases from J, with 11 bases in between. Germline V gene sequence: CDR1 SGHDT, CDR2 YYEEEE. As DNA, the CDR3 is TGTGCCAGCAGCTTGTCATCGGGGAACCAGTACTTC. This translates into CASSLSSGNQYF.

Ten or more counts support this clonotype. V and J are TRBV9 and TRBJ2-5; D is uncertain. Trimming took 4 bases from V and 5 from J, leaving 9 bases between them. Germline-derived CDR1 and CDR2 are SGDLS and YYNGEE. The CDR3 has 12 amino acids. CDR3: CASSTEGETQYF. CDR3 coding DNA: TGTGCCAGCAGCACAGAAGGGGAGACCCAGTACTTC. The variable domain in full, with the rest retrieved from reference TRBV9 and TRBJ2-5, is DSGVTQTPKHLITATGQRVTLRCSPRSGDLSVYWYQQSLDQGLQFLIQYYNGEERAKGNILERFSAQQFPDLHSELNLSSLELGDSALYFCASSTEGETQYFGPGTRLLVL.

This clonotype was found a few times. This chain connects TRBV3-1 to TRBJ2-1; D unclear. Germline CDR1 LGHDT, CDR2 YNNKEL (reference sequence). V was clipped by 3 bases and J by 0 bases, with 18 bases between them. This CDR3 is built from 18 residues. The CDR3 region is CASSQTDPRLSSYNEQFF. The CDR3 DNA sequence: TGTGCCAGCAGCCAGACCGATCCCAGGTTAAGCTCCTACAATGAGCAGTTCTTC.

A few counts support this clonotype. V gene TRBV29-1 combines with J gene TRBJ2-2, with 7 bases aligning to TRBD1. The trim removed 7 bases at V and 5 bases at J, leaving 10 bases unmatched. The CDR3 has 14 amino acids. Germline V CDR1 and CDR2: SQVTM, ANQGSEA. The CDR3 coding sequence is TGCAGCGGGGGAACAGGGGTGTCGACCGGGGAGCTGTTTTTT. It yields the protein CSGGTGVSTGELFF.

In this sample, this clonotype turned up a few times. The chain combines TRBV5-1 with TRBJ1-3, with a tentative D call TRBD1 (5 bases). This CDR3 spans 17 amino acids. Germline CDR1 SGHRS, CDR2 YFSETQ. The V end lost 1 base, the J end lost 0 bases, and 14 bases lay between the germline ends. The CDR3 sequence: CASSLRPGRISGNTIYF. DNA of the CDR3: TGCGCCAGCAGCTTGCGGCCAGGGCGAATCTCTGGAAACACCATATATTTT. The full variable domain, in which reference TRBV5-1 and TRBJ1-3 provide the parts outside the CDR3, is KAGVTQTPRYLIKTRGQQVTLSCSPISGHRSVSWYQQTPGQGLQFLFEYFSETQRNKGNFPGRFSGRQFSNSRSEMNVSTLELGDSALYLCASSLRPGRISGNTIYFGEGSWLTVV.

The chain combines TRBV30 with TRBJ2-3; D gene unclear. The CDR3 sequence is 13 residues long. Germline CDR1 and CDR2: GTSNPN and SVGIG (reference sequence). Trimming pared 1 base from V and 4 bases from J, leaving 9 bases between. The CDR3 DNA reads TGTGCCTGGAGTGGATTAAGTTCAGATACGCAGTATTTT. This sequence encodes CAWSGLSSDTQYF.

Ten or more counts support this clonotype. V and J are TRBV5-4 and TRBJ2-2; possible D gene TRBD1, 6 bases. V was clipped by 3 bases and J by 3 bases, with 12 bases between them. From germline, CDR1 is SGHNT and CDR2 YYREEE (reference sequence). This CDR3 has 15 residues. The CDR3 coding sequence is TGTGCCAGCAGCTGGACAGCTGTAGACACCGGGGAGCTGTTTTTT. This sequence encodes CASSWTAVDTGELFF.

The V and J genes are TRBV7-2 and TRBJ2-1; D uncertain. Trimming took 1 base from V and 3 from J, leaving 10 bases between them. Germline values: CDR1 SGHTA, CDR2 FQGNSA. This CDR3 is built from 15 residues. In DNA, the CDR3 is TGTGCCAGCAGCTTAGGGCCCATAGGCTACAATGAGCAGTTCTTC. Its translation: CASSLGPIGYNEQFF.

CDR3 amino acids: CAWQTGVEAFF. Here the CDR3 DNA reads TGTGCCTGGCAGACAGGGGTTGAAGCTTTCTTT. The rearrangement uses TRBV30 and TRBJ1-1; the match to TRBD1 covers 8 bases. This CDR3 contains 11 residues. The junction had 3 bases not matched to a gene; V was cut back by 5 bases and J by 7 bases. In germline, CDR1 is GTSNPN, CDR2 SVGIG (reference sequence). Complete variable domain (other parts from reference TRBV30 and TRBJ1-1): SQTIHQWPATLVQPVGSPLSLECTVEGTSNPNLYWYRQAAGRGLQLLFYSVGIGQISSEVPQNLSASRPQDRQFILSSKKLLLSDSGFYLCAWQTGVEAFFGQGTRLTVV.

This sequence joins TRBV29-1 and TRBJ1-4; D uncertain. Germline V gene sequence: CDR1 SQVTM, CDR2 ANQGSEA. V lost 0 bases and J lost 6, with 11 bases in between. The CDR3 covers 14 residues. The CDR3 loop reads CSVEDLGPDEKLFF. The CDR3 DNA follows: TGCAGCGTTGAAGATCTCGGACCGGATGAAAAACTGTTTTTT.

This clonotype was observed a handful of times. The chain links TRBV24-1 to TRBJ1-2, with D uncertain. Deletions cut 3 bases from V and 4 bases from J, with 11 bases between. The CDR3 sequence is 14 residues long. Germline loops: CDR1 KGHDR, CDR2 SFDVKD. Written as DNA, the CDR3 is TGTGCCACCAGTGATGTGGTGCCAGGCTATGGCTACACCTTC. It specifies CATSDVVPGYGYTF.